What follows are 32 T cell receptor beta chains derived from one specimen sequenced in a study of blood T cells in healthy people across ages. PCR was performed a second time for roughly 6 to 12 cycles using a sample-barcoded 5' primer and a J-beta primer mix. TCRdb ran MiXCR on the 5' RACE reads and lists one entry per CDR3 protein. This table holds hundreds of thousands of distinct CDR3 sequences, 32% found once. The sample comprised blood. Receptors originate from a woman aged 80 or over in good health.

The gene calls are TRBV30 and TRBJ1-4, with TRBD1 as a possible D gene (6 bases). Trimming left V 3 bases short and J 7 bases short, with 18 bases between. This CDR3 has 15 residues. Looked up from germline, CDR1 is GTSNPN and CDR2 is SVGIG (reference sequence). CDR3 residues: CAWSPLRGEGEKLFF. CDR3 bases: TGTGCCTGGAGCCCACTCAGGGGCGAGGGTGAAAAACTGTTTTTT.

This chain links TRBV12-5 with TRBJ2-3; tentative D call: TRBD2 (6 bases). This CDR3 has 12 amino acids. Germline V gives CDR1 LGHNT, CDR2 FRNRAP. The CDR3 region is CARGGSTDTQYF. Written as DNA, the CDR3 is TGTGCCCGCGGAGGGAGCACAGATACGCAGTATTTT.

Concerning this clonotype itself: An end of the junction does not agree with germline; a read error may underlie this. The genes are TRBV27 and TRBJ1-2, with TRBD1 as a possible D gene (6 bases). The CDR3 totals 15 residues. Per germline, CDR1 MNHEY and CDR2 SMNVEV (reference sequence). The CDR3, as DNA: TGTGCCAGCAGTCCTTTGTGGGGACAATCCTATGGCTACATCTTC. It is translated as CASSPLWGQSYGYIF.

This clonotype appeared a few times. V and J are TRBV7-3 and TRBJ1-1; tentative D call: TRBD1 (6 bases). The CDR3 extends over 14 amino acids. Germline CDR1 and CDR2: SGHTA and FQGTGA. V dropped 6 bases and J dropped 1 base, with 12 bases sitting between them. CDR3 in amino acids: CASRSPGENTEAFF. CDR3 nucleotides: TGTGCCAGCAGATCCCCAGGGGAGAACACTGAAGCTTTCTTT.

This clonotype appeared many times. The rearrangement uses TRBV7-2 and TRBJ1-2; no clear D gene. This CDR3 is 15 amino acids long. Deletions cut 4 bases from V and 1 base from J, with 13 bases between. Per germline, CDR1 SGHTA and CDR2 FQGNSA. For the CDR3, the DNA is TGTGCCAGCAGCTCGCCTGGCTGGGGTAACTATGGCTACACCTTC. Protein sequence: CASSSPGWGNYGYTF.

This clonotype was detected many times. The genes are TRBV7-6 and TRBJ2-7; D tentatively reads TRBD1 or TRBD2 (5 bases each). Trimming pared 0 bases from V and 4 bases from J, leaving 13 bases between. Germline V gene sequence: CDR1 SGHVS, CDR2 FNYEAQ. The CDR3 contains 15 residues. The CDR3 loop reads CASSLAAGEGYEQYF. The CDR3 DNA follows: TGTGCCAGCAGCTTAGCGGCGGGTGAGGGGTACGAGCAGTACTTC.

The chain is built from TRBV29-1 and TRBJ2-7; 9 bases map to TRBD1. The germline V gene encodes CDR1 SQVTM and CDR2 ANQGSEA. The ends lost 1 base at V and 0 bases at J; junction bases unmatched: 4. The CDR3 runs to 15 residues. CDR3 sequence reads: CSVEAMTGGSYEQYF. The CDR3, as DNA: TGCAGCGTTGAAGCGATGACAGGGGGCTCCTACGAGCAGTACTTC.

The chain employs TRBV2 and TRBJ2-3; 11 positions match TRBD2. Germline V gene data show CDR1 as SNHLY and CDR2 as FYNNEI. This CDR3 has 17 amino acids. V was clipped by 3 bases and J by 0 bases; unmatched bases: 5. The CDR3 loop is CASSEEGLAASTDTQYF. As DNA, the CDR3 is TGTGCCAGCAGTGAGGAGGGACTAGCGGCTAGCACAGATACGCAGTATTTT.

Of note for this clonotype: This could be a read error, since a much larger clone is one nucleotide away. The rearrangement uses TRBV5-6 and TRBJ2-7; 14 positions agree with TRBD2. Near its end, the DNA agrees better with TRBJ2-1, so the J call may be wrong. This CDR3 region has 16 residues. Germline V CDR1 and CDR2: SGHDT, YYEEEE. The CDR3 spells CASFSSGLAGVYEQFF. In DNA, the CDR3 is TGTGCCAGCTTCTCATCGGGACTAGCGGGGGTGTACGAGCAGTTCTTC.

This clonotype was observed a handful of times. The rearrangement joins TRBV7-9 to TRBJ2-5; 7 bases are shared with TRBD1. The CDR3 is 14 residues long. In germline, CDR1 is SEHNR, CDR2 FQNEAQ (reference sequence). V was clipped by 9 bases and J by 5 bases; unmatched bases: 12. The CDR3 coding sequence is TGTGCCAGTGGTCCCGGCCGGGACAGCGAGACCCAGTACTTC. It yields the protein CASGPGRDSETQYF.

This clonotype was seen many times. This could be a read error, since a much larger clone is one nucleotide away. This chain connects TRBV6-2 or TRBV6-3 to TRBJ1-2; the match to TRBD1 covers 9 bases. Germline V lookup: CDR1 MNHEY, CDR2 SVGEGT. Trimming at V came to 6 bases and at J to 5 bases, leaving 10 bases not matched to a gene. The CDR3 runs to 15 residues. The CDR3 DNA sequence: TGTGCCAGCAGAAACCGGGACAGGGATGGTTATGGCTACACCTTC. This sequence encodes CASRNRDRDGYGYTF.

This clonotype was counted a few times. Given a much more abundant clone one base away, this may be a read error. The chain links TRBV29-1 to TRBJ2-5; 10 bases fit TRBD2. Germline CDR1 reads SQVTM; CDR2 reads ANQGSEA. The CDR3 has 15 residues. CDR3 in amino acids: CGVEDSGGAGETQYF. The CDR3 region has the DNA TGCGGCGTTGAAGACAGCGGGGGGGCCGGTGAGACCCAGTACTTC.

The CDR3, as DNA: TGTGCCAGCAGCTTAGCGGCCAGCGGGGGCACAGATACGCAGTATTTT. Translating gives CASSLAASGGTDTQYF. The chain joins TRBV7-2 to TRBJ2-3, with TRBD2 matching over 7 bases. The V gene's germline CDR1 is SGHTA and CDR2 FQGNSA. Trimming cost V 0 bases and J 1 base; bases outside gene matches: 4. The length of the CDR3 is 16 residues.

This rearrangement joins TRBV2 to TRBJ2-7; no reliable D call. Trimming shortened V by 4 bases and J by 9 bases, and 19 bases separated the two germline ends. There are 14 residues in the CDR3. Germline CDR1 SNHLY, CDR2 FYNNEI. The CDR3 sequence: CASSGGTERLGQYF. CDR3 in DNA: TGTGCCAGCAGTGGAGGAACCGAACGCCTCGGGCAGTACTTC.

There are many counts of this clonotype. The chain joins TRBV6-1 to TRBJ1-6; 11 nucleotides line up with TRBD1. This CDR3 spans 16 amino acids. From germline, CDR1 is MNHNS and CDR2 SASEGT. V was pared by 6 bases and J by 7 bases, with 8 bases of the junction left unmatched. In DNA form, the CDR3 reads TGTGCCAGCAGCCGGGGACAGGGGGGAAGAAATTCACCCCTCCACTTT. This codes for CASSRGQGGRNSPLHF.

This clonotype appeared once. This chain uses TRBV7-9 with TRBJ2-7; D assignment may be TRBD1 or TRBD2 (7 bases each). The CDR3 runs 15 residues. Germline V gene sequence: CDR1 SEHNR, CDR2 FQNEAQ (reference sequence). The V gene lost 6 bases and the J gene lost 3 bases, with 18 bases spanning the gap. The CDR3 DNA sequence: TGTGCCAGCAGGGGGGGGACAGAGTATTACTACGAGCAGTACTTC. It is translated as CASRGGTEYYYEQYF.

In this sample, this clonotype turned up a few times. This chain joins TRBV10-3 and TRBJ2-3; D might be TRBD1 or TRBD2, each matching 5 bases. V lost 6 bases, J lost 7 bases, and 11 bases lay in between. CDR1 ENHRY and CDR2 SYGVKD come from the germline V gene. This CDR3 spans 12 amino acids. CDR3 DNA sequence: TGTGCCATCAGGGGGGATCAAAATACGCAGTATTTT. The encoded protein is CAIRGDQNTQYF.

This clonotype has ten or more counts. V and J are TRBV29-1 and TRBJ2-3, with unresolved D. The ends were cut back, 3 bases at V and 2 bases at J, with 6 bases in the middle. The CDR3 spans 12 residues. Germline loops: CDR1 SQVTM, CDR2 ANQGSEA. The DNA for the CDR3 is TGCAGCGTTGAGGGGAACACAGATACGCAGTATTTT. Protein: CSVEGNTDTQYF.

V and J are TRBV19 and TRBJ1-1, with D possibly being TRBD1 (6 bases). Trimming left V 5 bases short and J 8 bases short, with 12 bases between. The CDR3 is made up of 12 amino acids. The germline V gene has CDR1 LNHDA and CDR2 SQIVND (reference sequence). The CDR3 bases are TGTGCCAGTAGTTTGCTGGACAGAGAAGCTTTCTTT. This gives the protein CASSLLDREAFF. Looking up the rest from reference TRBV19 and TRBJ1-1 gives the full variable domain: DGGITQSPKYLFRKEGQNVTLSCEQNLNHDAMYWYRQDPGQGLRLIYYSQIVNDFQKGDIAEGYSVSREKKESFPLTVTSAQKNPTAFYLCASSLLDREAFFGQGTRLTVV.

This clonotype has just one count. The CDR3, as DNA: TGTGCCAGCAGCGTATTGACAGGGTCCTACGAGCAGTACTTC. Translated, it gives CASSVLTGSYEQYF. J is TRBJ2-7 and V is TRBV7-2; 7 nucleotides agree with TRBD1. CDR3 length: 14 amino acids. Germline values: CDR1 SGHTA, CDR2 FQGNSA. Trimming took 5 bases from V and 1 from J; bases not matched to a gene: 5.

This chain links TRBV5-1 with TRBJ1-1; no clear D gene. V was shortened by 1 base and J by 1 base, with 14 bases between the two germline ends. This CDR3 is built from 16 residues. Germline-derived CDR1 and CDR2 are SGHRS and YFSETQ. The CDR3 sequence is CASSLLPDEGNTEAFF. In DNA form, the CDR3 reads TGCGCCAGCAGCTTGTTACCGGACGAAGGGAACACTGAAGCTTTCTTT.

This sequence joins TRBV7-2 and TRBJ2-7; possible D gene TRBD2, 5 bases. Per the germline V gene, CDR1 is SGHTA and CDR2 is FQGNSA. The ends were cut back, 1 base at V and 1 base at J, with 11 bases in the middle. This CDR3 is built from 15 residues. The chain's CDR3 is CASSLGGHYSYEQYF. The DNA for the CDR3 is TGTGCCAGCAGCTTAGGAGGGCACTATTCCTACGAGCAGTACTTC.

This clonotype was seen only a few times. CDR3 nucleotide sequence: TGTGCCAGCAGCCCGCAGGGGGGTTTCTACGAGCAGTACTTC. This encodes CASSPQGGFYEQYF. The chain links TRBV7-6 to TRBJ2-7; tentative D call: TRBD1 (7 bases). The CDR3 extends over 14 amino acids. CDR1 is SGHVS and CDR2 is FNYEAQ in the germline V gene. Trimming shortened V by 5 bases and J by 3 bases, and 14 bases separated the two germline ends.

About this clonotype itself: This may come from a read error, since a much larger clone is one base off. The rearrangement uses TRBV20-1 and TRBJ2-6; weak D call: TRBD1 (6 bases). CDR3 length: 15 amino acids. Germline V CDR1 and CDR2: DFQATT, SNEGSKA (reference sequence). CDR3 residues: CSATPQGSGANVRTF. CDR3 DNA: TGCAGTGCCACCCCACAGGGATCTGGGGCCAACGTCCGGACTTTC.

In its sample, this clonotype was seen many times. This sequence joins TRBV3-1 and TRBJ2-7, with D perhaps TRBD1 (6 bases). Trimming removed 1 base from V and 1 base from J, with 11 bases in between. Germline V gene lookup returns CDR1 LGHDT and CDR2 YNNKEL (reference sequence). This CDR3 is built from 15 residues. Written as DNA, the CDR3 is TGTGCCAGCAGCCAAGCTCCGGACAGTTCCTACGAGCAGTACTTC. It specifies CASSQAPDSSYEQYF.

For this clonotype: No conserved phenylalanine or tryptophan ends this CDR3, so it is likely a read error. The chain joins TRBV7-9 to TRBJ2-1, with 12 bases identical to TRBD1. The V segment lost 3 bases and the J segment 9 bases; nucleotides outside the gene matches: 6. This CDR3 comprises 15 residues. CDR1 and CDR2 (germline): SEHNR, FQNEAQ (reference sequence). The CDR3 sequence: CASSLSGTGGGEQFI. CDR3 nucleotide sequence: TGTGCCAGCAGCTTGTCCGGGACAGGGGGCGGTGAGCAGTTCATC.

The chain links TRBV7-2 to TRBJ2-7, with TRBD1 matching over 10 bases. The CDR3 sequence is 13 residues long. CDR1 SGHTA and CDR2 FQGNSA come from the germline V gene. J was trimmed by 7 bases and V by 6 bases; bases with no gene match: 6. The CDR3 DNA is TGTGCCAGCAGGGGACAGGGGAGGAATGAGCAGTACTTC. Residues: CASRGQGRNEQYF.

The rearrangement links TRBV3-1 to TRBJ2-1, with D perhaps TRBD2 (5 bases). CDR3 length: 14 amino acids. CDR1 and CDR2 (germline): LGHDT, YNNKEL (reference sequence). The V end lost 1 base, the J end lost 9 bases, and 13 bases lay between the germline ends. The CDR3 spells CASSQGAGSGEQFF. The CDR3 DNA reads TGTGCCAGCAGCCAAGGGGCGGGTTCAGGTGAGCAGTTCTTC.

The chain has TRBV9 and TRBJ2-2; 14 nucleotides match TRBD2. V gave up 2 bases and J gave up 5 bases; unmatched junction bases: 8. The CDR3 runs 18 residues. Germline V lookup: CDR1 SGDLS, CDR2 YYNGEE. The DNA of the CDR3 is TGTGCCAGCAGCGTGGGGACTAGCGGGGGACAGAGAACCGGGGAGCTGTTTTTT. Protein: CASSVGTSGGQRTGELFF.

A word on this clonotype: Possible read error: a much larger clone is one base away. The CDR3 sequence: CASSTTTGPSYNEQYF. In DNA form, the CDR3 reads TGTGCCAGTAGTACCACGACAGGGCCCTCCTACAATGAGCAGTACTTC. The chain recombines TRBV19 with TRBJ2-1; 7 bases line up with TRBD1. The DNA end is a closer match to TRBJ2-7, so the J assignment may be wrong. CDR3 length: 16 residues. CDR1 and CDR2 (germline): LNHDA, SQIVND (reference sequence).

This chain links TRBV20-1 with TRBJ2-5, with D perhaps being TRBD1 or TRBD2 (6 bases each). The J call is doubtful: the DNA matches TRBJ2-7 better. Germline V lookup: CDR1 DFQATT, CDR2 SNEGSKA (reference sequence). This CDR3 region has 13 residues. Here the CDR3 reads CSAPTPGASEQYF. The CDR3 DNA is TGCAGTGCTCCGACACCGGGGGCCTCCGAGCAGTACTTC.

Comments on this clonotype: Sequence at one end of the junction differs from germline and may be a read error. The chain has TRBV3-1 and TRBJ1-4; a possible D gene is TRBD1 (5 bases). This CDR3 has 15 residues. Germline V gene lookup returns CDR1 LGHDT and CDR2 YNNKEL (reference sequence). The CDR3 protein is CASSQDGTRTEKRFF. CDR3 nucleotides: TGTGCCAGCAGCCAAGACGGGACCCGGACCGAAAAACGGTTTTTT.